The 3 T cell receptor beta chains presented below share a single source sample, sequenced in a study of response to subunit inactivated influenza vaccine. TCRdb re-derived calls from the RT-PCR reads in MiXCR, one entry per CDR3 protein. This sample has 500,000 to 550,000 distinct CDR3 sequences, with about 7.6% found just once. Here the sequenced sample was PBMCs from blood, taken roughly 24 months after vaccination. The receptors were gathered from a man between 50 and 75 years old who received an inactivated influenza vaccine.

This clonotype was recorded a few times. The chain uses TRBV7-8 and TRBJ2-3; the match to TRBD1 covers 9 bases. The trim removed 1 base at V and 6 bases at J, leaving 8 bases unmatched. CDR3 length equals 16 residues. Germline V lookup: CDR1 SGHVS, CDR2 FQNEAQ. For the CDR3, the DNA is TGTGCCAGCAGCTTAGGGACGGGACAGGGTTTTGATACGCAGTATTTT. This encodes CASSLGTGQGFDTQYF.

This clonotype was counted many times. V usage is TRBV4-3 and J usage is TRBJ1-2; D may be TRBD1 (5 bases). V lost 0 bases and J 6 bases, leaving 11 bases between the germline ends. Germline V CDR1 and CDR2: LGHNA, YSLEER. This CDR3 comprises 14 residues. CDR3 nucleotide sequence: TGCGCCAGCAGCCAAGATCACAGGTCTAATGGCTACACCTTC. Encoded protein: CASSQDHRSNGYTF.

This chain links TRBV9 with TRBJ1-6, with D perhaps matching TRBD1 (5 bases). The ends were cut back, 3 bases at V and 7 bases at J, with 20 bases in the middle. The CDR3 has 17 amino acids. The germline V gene encodes CDR1 SGDLS and CDR2 YYNGEE. The CDR3 reads CASSGAPIGVGNSPLHF. CDR3 DNA: TGTGCCAGCAGCGGCGCTCCGATAGGGGTGGGGAATTCACCCCTCCACTTT.